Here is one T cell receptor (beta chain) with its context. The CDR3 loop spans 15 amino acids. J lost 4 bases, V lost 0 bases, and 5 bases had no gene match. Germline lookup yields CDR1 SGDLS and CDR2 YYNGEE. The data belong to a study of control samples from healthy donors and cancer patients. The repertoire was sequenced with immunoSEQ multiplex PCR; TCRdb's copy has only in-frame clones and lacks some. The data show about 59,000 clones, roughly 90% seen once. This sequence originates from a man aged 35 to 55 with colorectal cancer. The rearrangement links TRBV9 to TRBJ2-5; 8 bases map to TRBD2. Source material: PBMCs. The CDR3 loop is CASSVDAGGRETQYF. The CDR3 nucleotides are TGTGCCAGCAGCGTAGACGCGGGGGGCCGAGAGACCCAGTACTTC.